The source of this TCR beta chain is a study of beta chain features in type 1 diabetes. Whole-study findings and limits: The study notes PCR might favor shorter templates equally in patients and controls. VDJ junctions from type 1 diabetes patients carried fewer insertions and larger deletions.

V lost 8 bases, J lost 0 bases, and 19 bases lay in between. Germline V lookup: CDR1 MNHEY, CDR2 SMNVEV (reference sequence). The CDR3 runs to 17 residues. It was one heparinised blood draw, averaging around 110 mL, that each donor gave. Since all of the isolated RNA was reverse transcribed, expressed TCRB transcripts were what got sequenced. Repertoires were generated with immunoSEQ multiplex PCR, while TCRdb's copy carries only in-frame clones and drops some. The sample includes about 290,000 clones, around 7.8% of them seen just once. In the case of this clone: What it binds is not known.

This clonotype was sampled from a woman aged 18-29 years in good health. Specimen: central memory CD4+ T cells from blood. The J gene is TRBJ2-2, the V gene TRBV27; tentative D call: TRBD2 (5 bases). CDR3 region: CASGLLGVTANTGELFF. The CDR3 DNA is TGTGCCAGCGGACTTCTCGGTGTGACGGCGAACACCGGGGAGCTGTTTTTT.